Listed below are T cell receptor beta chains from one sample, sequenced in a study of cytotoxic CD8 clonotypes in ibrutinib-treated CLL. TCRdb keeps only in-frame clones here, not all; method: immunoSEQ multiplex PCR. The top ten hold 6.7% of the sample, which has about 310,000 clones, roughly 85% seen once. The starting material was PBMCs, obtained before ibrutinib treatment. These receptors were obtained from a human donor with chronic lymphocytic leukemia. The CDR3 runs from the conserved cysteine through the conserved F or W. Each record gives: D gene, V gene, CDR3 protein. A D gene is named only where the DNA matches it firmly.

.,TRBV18,CASSPTGTGLNTIYF
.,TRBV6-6,CASSYFSGDTGELFF
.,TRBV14,CASSQEYQVRELFF
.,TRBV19,CASSILRNTEAFF
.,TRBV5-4,CASSSDSSGATNEKLFF
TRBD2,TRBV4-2,CASSPRLASTDTQYF
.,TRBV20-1,CSAGTQYF
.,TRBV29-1,CSVEGLAGNTIYF
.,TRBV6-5,CASSTPTSSANEQFF
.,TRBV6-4,CASSEDVASVEQFF
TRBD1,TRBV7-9,CASSDRGPLPYEQYF
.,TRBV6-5,CASSYGLRGAYEQYF
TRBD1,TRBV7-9,CASSSPGTDYNEQFF
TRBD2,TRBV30,CAWAPGGGDTQYF
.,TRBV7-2,CASSLRAGRGYTF
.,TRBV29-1,CSVLLATNEKLFF
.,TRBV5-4,CASSLYGSPTYEQYF
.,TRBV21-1,CASSPGPKGTGDGYTF
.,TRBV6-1,CASMEGHSRPYEQYF